This T cell receptor beta chain emerged from a study of blood T cell repertoires in COVID-19 (dated by TCRdb to about 2020). A note on the overall study: Samples from collaborators originated in the United States, Italy and Spain and spanned both the acute and convalescent phases of COVID-19. The material from the prospective study consisted of cDNA or gDNA derived from T cells, B-cell-depleted T cells, or PBMCs. The dataset comprised deeply sampled blood TCRbeta repertoires from subjects exposed to, actively infected with, or recovered from COVID-19. The repertoires were released in a freely available public database meant as a resource for research on the immune response to SARS-CoV-2. Samples were obtained from the ongoing ImmuneRACE study (first 160 participants) and from about 1,300 subjects provided by 6 global collaborators. Sample metadata almost always included a de-identified subject ID, COVID-19 status, age in years and sex. Where available, HLA class I and class II types were taken from metadata supplied by the sample provider and were not determined by assay-based typing.

Whole blood was collected in K2EDTA tubes by collaborating institutions according to the institutions' own protocols. Collaborator samples were shipped for TCRbeta analysis as frozen whole blood, isolated PBMCs, or DNA extracted from either sample type. With respect to this clone: There is no known antigen for this receptor. Base qualities are not provided; no much larger clone lies one nucleotide away.

TCRbeta CDR3 regions were amplified from genomic DNA using the immunoSEQ Assay, a bias-controlled multiplex PCR. Per the source publication's procedure: Within the assay, amplification of reference gene primers was used to estimate how many nucleated cells each sample contained. To quantify the absolute abundance of each unique TCRbeta CDR3 rearrangement, sequence reads were collapsed and filtered. Productive Simpson clonality was computed per sample as the square root of Simpson's diversity index over productive rearrangements. Here the immuneACCESS table is served through TCRdb, limited to in-frame sequences with V and J called. Missing clones are a known gap in these copies; in checked studies unresolved V genes cover under half, and the rest lacks a known reason. V and J calls and clone size come straight from that table; D and trimming were deduced from the DNA. Counted in this sample were approximately 160,000 clones; about 74% of them appeared once. The top ten constitute 7% to 9% of the sample.

Overall study results and their limits: The amount of clinical and demographic metadata varied by source and participant and was provided uncurated.

V is cut back by 5 bases and J by 1 base, with 9 bases in the junction unmatched. Taken from cysteine to phenylalanine, the CDR3 has 16 residues. Of all the DNA, just the CDR3 is kept, 48 bases in frame from base 1. As encoded in the germline V gene (reference sequence), CDR1 is MNHEY while CDR2 is SMNVEV. This TCR came from a man aged 60 to 75 with acute or convalescent COVID-19. Sequencing used peripheral blood. The rearranged segments are TRBV27 and TRBJ1-1; TRBD1 lines up with 8 middle nucleotides. For the CDR3, the sequence is CASSLNLRGPNTEAFF. DNA sequence: TGTGCCAGCAGTCTAAACCTCAGGGGGCCGAACACTGAAGCTTTCTTT.